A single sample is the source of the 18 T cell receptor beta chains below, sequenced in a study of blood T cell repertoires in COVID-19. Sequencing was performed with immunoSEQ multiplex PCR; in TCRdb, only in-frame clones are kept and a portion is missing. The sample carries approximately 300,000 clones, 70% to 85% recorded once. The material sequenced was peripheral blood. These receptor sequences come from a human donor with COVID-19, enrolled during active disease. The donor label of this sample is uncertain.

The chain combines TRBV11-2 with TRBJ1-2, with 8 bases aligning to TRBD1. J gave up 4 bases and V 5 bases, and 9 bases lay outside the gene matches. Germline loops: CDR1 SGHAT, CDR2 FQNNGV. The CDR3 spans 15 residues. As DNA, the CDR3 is TGTGCCAGCAGCCCAGGGGACAGGCTCATCTATGGCTACACCTTC. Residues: CASSPGDRLIYGYTF.

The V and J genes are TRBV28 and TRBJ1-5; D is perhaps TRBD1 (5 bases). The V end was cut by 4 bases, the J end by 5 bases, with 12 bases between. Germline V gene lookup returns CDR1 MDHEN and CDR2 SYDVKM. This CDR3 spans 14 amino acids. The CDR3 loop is CASSSEGLHQPQHF. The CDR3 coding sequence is TGTGCCAGCAGTTCTGAGGGACTTCATCAGCCCCAGCATTTT.

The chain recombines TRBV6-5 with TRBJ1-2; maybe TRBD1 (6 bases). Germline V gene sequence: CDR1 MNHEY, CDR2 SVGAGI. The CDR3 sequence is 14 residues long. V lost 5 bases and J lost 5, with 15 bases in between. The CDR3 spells CASSTPGQPYGYTF. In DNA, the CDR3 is TGTGCCAGCAGTACCCCAGGACAGCCATATGGCTACACCTTC.

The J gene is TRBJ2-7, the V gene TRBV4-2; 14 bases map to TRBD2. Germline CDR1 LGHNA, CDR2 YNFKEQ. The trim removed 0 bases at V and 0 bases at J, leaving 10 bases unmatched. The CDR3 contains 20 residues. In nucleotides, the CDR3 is TGTGCCAGCAGCCAAGATGGGACTAGCGGGAGTTTAGGGAGCTCCTACGAGCAGTACTTC. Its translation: CASSQDGTSGSLGSSYEQYF.

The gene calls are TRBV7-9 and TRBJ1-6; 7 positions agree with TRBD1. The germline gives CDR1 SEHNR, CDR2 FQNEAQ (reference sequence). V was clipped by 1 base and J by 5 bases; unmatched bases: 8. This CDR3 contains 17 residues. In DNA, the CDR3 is TGTGCCAGCAGCTTAGTATCGACAGGGATGCATAATTCACCCCTCCACTTT. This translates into CASSLVSTGMHNSPLHF. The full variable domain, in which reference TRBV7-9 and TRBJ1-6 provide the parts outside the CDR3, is DTGVSQNPRHKITKRGQNVTFRCDPISEHNRLYWYRQTLGQGPEFLTYFQNEAQLEKSRLLSDRFSAERPKGSFSTLEIQRTEQGDSAMYLCASSLVSTGMHNSPLHFGNGTRLTVT.

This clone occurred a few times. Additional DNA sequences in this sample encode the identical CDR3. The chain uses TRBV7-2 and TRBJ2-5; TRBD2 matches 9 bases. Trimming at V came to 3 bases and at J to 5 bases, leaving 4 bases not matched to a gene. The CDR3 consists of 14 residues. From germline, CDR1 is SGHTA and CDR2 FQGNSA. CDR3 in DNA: TGTGCCAGCAGCTTGGCGGGAGGGCCTGAGACCCAGTACTTC. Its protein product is CASSLAGGPETQYF.

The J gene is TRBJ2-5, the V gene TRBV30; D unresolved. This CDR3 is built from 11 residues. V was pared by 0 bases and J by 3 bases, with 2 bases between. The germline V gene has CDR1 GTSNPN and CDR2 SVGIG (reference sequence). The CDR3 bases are TGTGCCTGGAGTGTCAAAGAGACCCAGTACTTC. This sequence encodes CAWSVKETQYF.

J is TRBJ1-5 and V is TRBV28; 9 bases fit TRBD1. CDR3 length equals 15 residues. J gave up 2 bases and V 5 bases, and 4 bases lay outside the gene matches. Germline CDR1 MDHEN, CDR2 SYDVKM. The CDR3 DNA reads TGTGCCAGCAGTCCTGGGGACAGGGGCAATCAGCCCCAGCATTTT. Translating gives CASSPGDRGNQPQHF.

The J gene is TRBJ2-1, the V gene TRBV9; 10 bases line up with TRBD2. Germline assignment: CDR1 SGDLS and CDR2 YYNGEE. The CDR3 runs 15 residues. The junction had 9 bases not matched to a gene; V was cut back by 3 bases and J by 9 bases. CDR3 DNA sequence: TGTGCCAGCAGCGCCGTAGCGGGAGGACAGGGTGAGCAGTTCTTC. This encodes CASSAVAGGQGEQFF.

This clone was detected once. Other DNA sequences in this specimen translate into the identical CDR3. The CDR3 nucleotides are TGCGCCAGCAGCCTCGGGACAGCCACTAATGAAAAACTGTTTTTT. It specifies CASSLGTATNEKLFF. This chain uses TRBV5-1 with TRBJ1-4; 7 bases fit TRBD1. Germline values: CDR1 SGHRS, CDR2 YFSETQ. CDR3 length: 15 residues. The junction had 5 bases not matched to a gene; V was cut back by 4 bases and J by 2 bases.

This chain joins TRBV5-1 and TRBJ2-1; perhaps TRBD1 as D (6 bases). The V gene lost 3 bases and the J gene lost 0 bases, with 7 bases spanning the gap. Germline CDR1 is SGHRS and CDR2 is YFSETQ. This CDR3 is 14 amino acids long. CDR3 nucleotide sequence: TGCGCCAGCAGCTCGGACAGCTCCTACAATGAGCAGTTCTTC. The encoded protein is CASSSDSSYNEQFF. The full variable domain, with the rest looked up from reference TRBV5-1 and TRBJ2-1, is KAGVTQTPRYLIKTRGQQVTLSCSPISGHRSVSWYQQTPGQGLQFLFEYFSETQRNKGNFPGRFSGRQFSNSRSEMNVSTLELGDSALYLCASSSDSSYNEQFFGPGTRLTVL.

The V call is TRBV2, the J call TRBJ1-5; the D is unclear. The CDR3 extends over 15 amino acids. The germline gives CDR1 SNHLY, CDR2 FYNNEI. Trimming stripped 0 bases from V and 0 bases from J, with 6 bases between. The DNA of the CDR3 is TGTGCCAGCAGTGAAGCGGCCACTAGCAATCAGCCCCAGCATTTT. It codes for CASSEAATSNQPQHF.

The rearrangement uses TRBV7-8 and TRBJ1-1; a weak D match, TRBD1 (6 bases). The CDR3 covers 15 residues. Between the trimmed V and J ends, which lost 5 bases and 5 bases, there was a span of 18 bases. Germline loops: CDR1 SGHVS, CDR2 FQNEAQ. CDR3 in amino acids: CASSRRSRGGTEAFF. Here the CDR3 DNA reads TGTGCCAGCAGCCGGCGATCAAGGGGGGGAACTGAAGCTTTCTTT.

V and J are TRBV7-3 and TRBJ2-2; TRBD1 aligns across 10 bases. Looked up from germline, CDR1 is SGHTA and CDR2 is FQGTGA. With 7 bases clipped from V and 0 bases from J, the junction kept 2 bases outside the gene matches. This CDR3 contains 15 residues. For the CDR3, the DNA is TGTGCCAGCAAGGGGACAGGGGCGAACACCGGGGAGCTGTTTTTT. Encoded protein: CASKGTGANTGELFF.

The CDR3 nucleotides read TGTGCCAGTAGTATGCAGGGCGGTCAGCCCCAGCATTTT. Protein product: CASSMQGGQPQHF. This chain joins TRBV19 and TRBJ1-5, with D perhaps matching TRBD1 (5 bases). Trimming pared 3 bases from V and 6 bases from J, leaving 9 bases between. The CDR3 extends over 13 amino acids. In germline, CDR1 is LNHDA, CDR2 SQIVND (reference sequence). Filled out from reference TRBV19 and TRBJ1-5, the complete variable domain reads DGGITQSPKYLFRKEGQNVTLSCEQNLNHDAMYWYRQDPGQGLRLIYYSQIVNDFQKGDIAEGYSVSREKKESFPLTVTSAQKNPTAFYLCASSMQGGQPQHFGDGTRLSIL.

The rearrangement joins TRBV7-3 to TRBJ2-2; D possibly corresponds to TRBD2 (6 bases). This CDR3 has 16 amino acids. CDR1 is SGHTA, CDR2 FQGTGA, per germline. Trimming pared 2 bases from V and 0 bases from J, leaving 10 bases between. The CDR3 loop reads CASSLGGSANTGELFF. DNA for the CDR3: TGTGCCAGCAGCTTAGGAGGGAGTGCGAACACCGGGGAGCTGTTTTTT. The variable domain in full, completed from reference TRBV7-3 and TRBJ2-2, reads GAGVSQTPSNKVTEKGKYVELRCDPISGHTALYWYRQSLGQGPEFLIYFQGTGAADDSGLPNDRFFAVRPEGSVSTLKIQRTERGDSAVYLCASSLGGSANTGELFFGEGSRLTVL.

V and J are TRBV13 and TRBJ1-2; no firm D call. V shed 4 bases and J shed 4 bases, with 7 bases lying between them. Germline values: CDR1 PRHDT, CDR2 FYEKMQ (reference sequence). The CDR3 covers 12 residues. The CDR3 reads CASSSGSYGYTF. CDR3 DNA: TGTGCCAGCAGCTCCGGGAGCTATGGCTACACCTTC.

CDR3 region: CASSALRGGLEEQPQHF. In DNA, the CDR3 is TGTGCCAGCAGTGCATTGAGGGGGGGCCTTGAAGAGCAGCCCCAGCATTTT. V gene TRBV28 combines with J gene TRBJ1-5; D is possibly TRBD1 (6 bases). The CDR3 runs to 17 residues. V lost 5 bases and J 7 bases, leaving 24 bases between the germline ends. Germline assignment: CDR1 MDHEN and CDR2 SYDVKM.